The 21 T cell receptor beta chains listed next were all sequenced from one sample in a study of blood T cell repertoires in COVID-19. Sequenced by immunoSEQ multiplex PCR; TCRdb stores in-frame clones only, minus some. This table holds approximately 450,000 clones, 75% to 90% found once. The sequenced sample was PBMCs or T cells enriched from blood (not recorded which). The receptor source for this set is a man between 25 and 39 years old who had recovered from COVID-19.

The V and J genes are TRBV27 and TRBJ2-7, with D possibly matching TRBD1 (6 bases). The CDR3 runs 13 residues. V lost 8 bases, J lost 3 bases, and 14 bases lay in between. Germline V gene data show CDR1 as MNHEY and CDR2 as SMNVEV (reference sequence). The CDR3 nucleotides read TGTGCCAGCCGAACCACAGGGTACTACGAGCAGTACTTC. Its protein product is CASRTTGYYEQYF.

This chain joins TRBV30 and TRBJ2-3; 10 bases fit TRBD1. The CDR3 consists of 15 residues. CDR1 is GTSNPN, CDR2 SVGIG, per germline (reference sequence). The J segment lost 5 bases and the V segment lost 4 bases, leaving 9 bases of the junction unmatched. Written as DNA, the CDR3 is TGTGCCTGGACTCGAGGGACAGGGGAAGGAGATACGCAGTATTTT. Protein sequence: CAWTRGTGEGDTQYF. The complete variable domain, with remaining parts taken from reference TRBV30 and TRBJ2-3, reads SQTIHQWPATLVQPVGSPLSLECTVEGTSNPNLYWYRQAAGRGLQLLFYSVGIGQISSEVPQNLSASRPQDRQFILSSKKLLLSDSGFYLCAWTRGTGEGDTQYFGPGTRLTVL.

The chain uses TRBV2 and TRBJ1-1; 9 nucleotides agree with TRBD1. This CDR3 comprises 11 residues. J gave up 6 bases and V 10 bases, and 3 bases lay outside the gene matches. The germline V gene encodes CDR1 SNHLY and CDR2 FYNNEI. The CDR3 protein is CAIRDRAEAFF. The CDR3 DNA sequence: TGTGCCATAAGGGACAGGGCTGAAGCTTTCTTT.

This sequence joins TRBV3-1 (or the pseudogene TRBV3-2) and TRBJ2-2, with 8 bases that match TRBD2. V was pared by 4 bases and J by 5 bases, with 9 bases of the junction left unmatched. This CDR3 has 16 amino acids. Germline assignment: CDR1 LGHDT and CDR2 YNNKEL (reference sequence). CDR3 protein: CASSLSGIEKTGELFF. CDR3 coding DNA: TGTGCCAGCAGCCTTAGCGGGATAGAAAAGACCGGGGAGCTGTTTTTT.

A note on this clone: Other DNA variants within this sample encode the same CDR3. V gene TRBV5-1 combines with J gene TRBJ2-5; D may be TRBD1 (5 bases). CDR3 length: 13 residues. The V end lost 0 bases, the J end lost 2 bases, and 5 bases lay between the germline ends. CDR1 and CDR2 from the germline V gene are SGHRS and YFSETQ. CDR3 sequence (DNA): TGCGCCAGCAGCTTGGGACAGCAAGAGACCCAGTACTTC. It translates to CASSLGQQETQYF.

The genes are TRBV28 and TRBJ2-6, with D uncertain. The CDR3 is 15 amino acids. Trimming shortened V by 3 bases and J by 6 bases, and 12 bases separated the two germline ends. Germline V lookup: CDR1 MDHEN, CDR2 SYDVKM. The CDR3 here is CASSFLKEEANVLTF. CDR3 DNA: TGTGCCAGCAGTTTCTTGAAAGAGGAGGCCAACGTCCTGACTTTC. The full variable domain, rest sourced from reference TRBV28 and TRBJ2-6, is DVKVTQSSRYLVKRTGEKVFLECVQDMDHENMFWYRQDPGLGLRLIYFSYDVKMKEKGDIPEGYSVSREKKERFSLILESASTNQTSMYLCASSFLKEEANVLTFGAGSRLTVL.

The gene calls are TRBV12-3 or TRBV12-4 and TRBJ2-1; 8 bases are a match to TRBD1. V gave up 4 bases and J gave up 7 bases; unmatched junction bases: 3. This CDR3 spans 13 amino acids. The CDR3: CASSWDRLNEQFF. The CDR3 coding sequence is TGTGCCAGCAGTTGGGACAGGTTAAATGAGCAGTTCTTC.

The V gene is TRBV28, the J gene TRBJ1-1; D gene uncertain. Germline V gives CDR1 MDHEN, CDR2 SYDVKM. V shed 2 bases and J shed 8 bases, with 6 bases lying between them. This CDR3 contains 11 residues. The CDR3 is CASSLVGEAFF. CDR3 sequence (DNA): TGTGCCAGCAGTTTAGTCGGGGAAGCTTTCTTT.

The chain links TRBV5-4 to TRBJ1-2, with 10 bases matching TRBD1. Germline V gene data show CDR1 as SGHNT and CDR2 as YYREEE (reference sequence). V trimming: 2 bases; J trimming: 5 bases; junction bases outside the gene matches: 6. This CDR3 is 15 amino acids long. CDR3 residues: CASSFTGTGEYGYTF. The CDR3, as DNA: TGTGCCAGCAGCTTCACCGGGACAGGGGAATATGGCTACACCTTC.

The chain combines TRBV30 with TRBJ1-3, with TRBD1 matching 12 bases. With 3 bases clipped from V and 4 bases from J, the junction kept 4 bases outside the gene matches. The CDR3 length is 15 residues. Germline lookup yields CDR1 GTSNPN and CDR2 SVGIG (reference sequence). The CDR3 region has the DNA TGTGCCTGGAGGAGGGACAGGGGGCCCGGAAACACCATATATTTT. This codes for CAWRRDRGPGNTIYF.

This chain uses TRBV5-1 with TRBJ1-3, with D tentatively TRBD1 (5 bases). Germline assignment: CDR1 SGHRS and CDR2 YFSETQ. The ends were cut back, 3 bases at V and 0 bases at J, with 16 bases in the middle. CDR3 length: 17 amino acids. CDR3 residues: CASSSKTDSSSGNTIYF. As DNA, the CDR3 is TGCGCCAGCAGCTCCAAAACCGACAGCAGCTCTGGAAACACCATATATTTT. The variable domain in full, completed from reference TRBV5-1 and TRBJ1-3, reads KAGVTQTPRYLIKTRGQQVTLSCSPISGHRSVSWYQQTPGQGLQFLFEYFSETQRNKGNFPGRFSGRQFSNSRSEMNVSTLELGDSALYLCASSSKTDSSSGNTIYFGEGSWLTVV.

CDR3 nucleotides: TGTGCCAGCTCACCGGGACACGGACCTGATGAGCAGTTCTTC. Protein sequence: CASSPGHGPDEQFF. The rearrangement joins TRBV18 to TRBJ2-1; D is perhaps TRBD1 (6 bases). The germline gives CDR1 KGHSH, CDR2 LQKENI. The V and J ends lost 3 bases and 8 bases respectively, with 14 bases between them. The CDR3 has 14 amino acids.

The rearrangement uses TRBV3-1 (or the pseudogene TRBV3-2) and TRBJ1-5; 7 bases match TRBD1. V was pared by 4 bases and J by 2 bases, with 2 bases of the junction left unmatched. This CDR3 has 14 residues. In germline, CDR1 is LGHDT, CDR2 YNNKEL (reference sequence). CDR3 DNA: TGTGCCAGCAGCCCTGGGACAGGCAATCAGCCCCAGCATTTT. Its protein product is CASSPGTGNQPQHF.

In this sample, this clone turned up once. The gene calls are TRBV27 and TRBJ2-3; unclear D gene. Germline V gene sequence: CDR1 MNHEY, CDR2 SMNVEV (reference sequence). The length of the CDR3 is 12 residues. Trimming left V 4 bases short and J 2 bases short, with 4 bases between. As DNA, the CDR3 is TGTGCCAGCAGTTCTACCACAGATACGCAGTATTTT. The encoded protein is CASSSTTDTQYF.

The chain links TRBV2 to TRBJ2-5, with D possibly being TRBD2 (5 bases). Per germline, CDR1 SNHLY and CDR2 FYNNEI. V was clipped by 3 bases and J by 0 bases, with 11 bases between them. The CDR3 is 15 residues long. The CDR3 DNA reads as TGTGCCAGCAGTGATCTTTTAGCGAACCAAGAGACCCAGTACTTC. Translating it yields CASSDLLANQETQYF.

The rearrangement uses TRBV3-1 (or the pseudogene TRBV3-2) and TRBJ2-7; D is perhaps TRBD2 (5 bases). Trimming shortened V by 0 bases and J by 6 bases, and 9 bases separated the two germline ends. Germline assignment: CDR1 LGHDT and CDR2 YNNKEL (reference sequence). This CDR3 comprises 13 residues. CDR3 amino acids: CASSQDERSEQYF. The CDR3 DNA is TGTGCCAGCAGCCAAGATGAGCGGTCCGAGCAGTACTTC.

This clone appeared a single time. This rearrangement joins TRBV2 to TRBJ1-5; TRBD1 aligns across 7 bases. CDR3 length: 15 residues. Germline trimming cut 4 bases from V and 3 bases from J; bases unmatched to any gene: 6. In germline, CDR1 is SNHLY, CDR2 FYNNEI. CDR3 nucleotides: TGTGCCAGCAGTGTACAGGGGATCTCCAATCAGCCCCAGCATTTT. This sequence encodes CASSVQGISNQPQHF.

The V gene is TRBV2, the J gene TRBJ1-6; TRBD1 matches at 10 bases. This CDR3 is 14 amino acids long. Looked up from germline, CDR1 is SNHLY and CDR2 is FYNNEI. V was clipped by 6 bases and J by 9 bases; unmatched bases: 5. CDR3 nucleotide sequence: TGTGCCAGCAGAGAGGGACAGGGGAGTTCACCCCTCCACTTT. Translation: CASREGQGSSPLHF.

The chain joins TRBV6-1 to TRBJ1-2; D is undetermined. Germline-derived CDR1 and CDR2 are MNHNS and SASEGT. The CDR3 sequence is 14 residues long. Trimming cost V 1 base and J 5 bases, with 11 bases left between them. In DNA form, the CDR3 reads TGTGCCAGCAGTGAAGGGGGAGGGCCTTATGGCTACACCTTC. The encoded protein is CASSEGGGPYGYTF.

V gene TRBV10-3 combines with J gene TRBJ1-1; D is perhaps TRBD1 (5 bases). This CDR3 spans 12 amino acids. Looked up from germline, CDR1 is ENHRY and CDR2 is SYGVKD. Trimming took 5 bases from V and 7 from J, leaving 11 bases between them. CDR3 bases: TGTGCCATCAGTTCCCGGACACTTGAAGCTTTCTTT. Protein sequence: CAISSRTLEAFF.

J is TRBJ1-2 and V is TRBV13, with 7 bases fitting TRBD1. Germline V gene sequence: CDR1 PRHDT, CDR2 FYEKMQ (reference sequence). The CDR3 covers 17 residues. The V gene end was trimmed by 4 bases and the J gene end by 5 bases; junction bases not matched to a gene: 16. The CDR3 coding sequence is TGTGCCAGCAGCTCCATCGGGCCTACGGGACAGCTTTATGGCTACACCTTC. Protein sequence: CASSSIGPTGQLYGYTF.